This T cell receptor (beta chain) originates from a study of CD8 T cells in ankylosing spondylitis. This clonotype was counted only a few times. What it binds is not known. TCR beta libraries were made by quantitative 5'-RACE with molecular barcodes. Each CDR3 protein gets one entry after TCRdb re-called the 5' RACE reads with MiXCR. The table records around 770,000 distinct CDR3 sequences, roughly 10% of them present only once. Whole-study results and caveats: Reportedly, disease-linked clones are significantly enriched in ankylosing spondylitis patients' matched synovial fluid. Ankylosing spondylitis blood appeared to be characterized by a TCR beta motif of several highly homologous variants.

This CDR3 has 12 amino acids. V was trimmed by 3 bases and J by 9 bases, leaving 13 bases between them. CDR1 and CDR2 (germline): DFQATT, SNEGSKA (reference sequence). The chain has TRBV20-1 and TRBJ2-3; D is ambiguous. The sequenced sample was blood, either unsorted or a sorted T cell fraction (not recorded which). This receptor was identified in a male donor with ankylosing spondylitis. CDR3 coding DNA: TGCAGTGCTAGTCCCCAGCCCGGGACGCAGTATTTT. Its protein is CSASPQPGTQYF.